This T cell receptor (beta chain) was identified during a study of T-cell reconstitution after alpha-beta-depleted transplantation in children. V was trimmed by 3 bases and J by 7 bases, leaving 18 bases between them. The CDR3 totals 14 residues. From germline, CDR1 is GTSNPN and CDR2 SVGIG (reference sequence). Note on this clonotype: What it binds is unknown. It may be a read error: a sequence one base away is much more abundant.

Whole-study results and caveats: Some patients' high day-60 TCRbeta diversity was attributed to recipient cells surviving conditioning. Reportedly, only several hundred clones from non-depleted graft cells drove alpha-beta T-cell counts at about two months. Most T-cell counts and diversity one year after the transplant came from T cells that were newly produced.

Researchers prepared the TCRbeta library using unique molecular identifiers, the study reports. Each CDR3 protein gets one entry after TCRdb re-called the PCR reads with MiXCR. The table has approximately 79,000 distinct CDR3 sequences, 18% seen once. This sequence joins TRBV30 and TRBJ2-5; D perhaps matches TRBD2 (6 bases). The sequence was obtained from a male patient aged 2-15 years who had a stem cell transplant for acute lymphoblastic leukemia, so the T cells may come from the graft donor. The material was PBMCs, mostly from graft donor cells, obtained 360 days after TCRalphabeta/CD19-depleted stem cell transplant. CDR3 amino acids: CAWSPFSEGGTQYF. CDR3 DNA sequence: TGTGCCTGGAGCCCCTTTTCGGAGGGAGGGACCCAGTACTTC.